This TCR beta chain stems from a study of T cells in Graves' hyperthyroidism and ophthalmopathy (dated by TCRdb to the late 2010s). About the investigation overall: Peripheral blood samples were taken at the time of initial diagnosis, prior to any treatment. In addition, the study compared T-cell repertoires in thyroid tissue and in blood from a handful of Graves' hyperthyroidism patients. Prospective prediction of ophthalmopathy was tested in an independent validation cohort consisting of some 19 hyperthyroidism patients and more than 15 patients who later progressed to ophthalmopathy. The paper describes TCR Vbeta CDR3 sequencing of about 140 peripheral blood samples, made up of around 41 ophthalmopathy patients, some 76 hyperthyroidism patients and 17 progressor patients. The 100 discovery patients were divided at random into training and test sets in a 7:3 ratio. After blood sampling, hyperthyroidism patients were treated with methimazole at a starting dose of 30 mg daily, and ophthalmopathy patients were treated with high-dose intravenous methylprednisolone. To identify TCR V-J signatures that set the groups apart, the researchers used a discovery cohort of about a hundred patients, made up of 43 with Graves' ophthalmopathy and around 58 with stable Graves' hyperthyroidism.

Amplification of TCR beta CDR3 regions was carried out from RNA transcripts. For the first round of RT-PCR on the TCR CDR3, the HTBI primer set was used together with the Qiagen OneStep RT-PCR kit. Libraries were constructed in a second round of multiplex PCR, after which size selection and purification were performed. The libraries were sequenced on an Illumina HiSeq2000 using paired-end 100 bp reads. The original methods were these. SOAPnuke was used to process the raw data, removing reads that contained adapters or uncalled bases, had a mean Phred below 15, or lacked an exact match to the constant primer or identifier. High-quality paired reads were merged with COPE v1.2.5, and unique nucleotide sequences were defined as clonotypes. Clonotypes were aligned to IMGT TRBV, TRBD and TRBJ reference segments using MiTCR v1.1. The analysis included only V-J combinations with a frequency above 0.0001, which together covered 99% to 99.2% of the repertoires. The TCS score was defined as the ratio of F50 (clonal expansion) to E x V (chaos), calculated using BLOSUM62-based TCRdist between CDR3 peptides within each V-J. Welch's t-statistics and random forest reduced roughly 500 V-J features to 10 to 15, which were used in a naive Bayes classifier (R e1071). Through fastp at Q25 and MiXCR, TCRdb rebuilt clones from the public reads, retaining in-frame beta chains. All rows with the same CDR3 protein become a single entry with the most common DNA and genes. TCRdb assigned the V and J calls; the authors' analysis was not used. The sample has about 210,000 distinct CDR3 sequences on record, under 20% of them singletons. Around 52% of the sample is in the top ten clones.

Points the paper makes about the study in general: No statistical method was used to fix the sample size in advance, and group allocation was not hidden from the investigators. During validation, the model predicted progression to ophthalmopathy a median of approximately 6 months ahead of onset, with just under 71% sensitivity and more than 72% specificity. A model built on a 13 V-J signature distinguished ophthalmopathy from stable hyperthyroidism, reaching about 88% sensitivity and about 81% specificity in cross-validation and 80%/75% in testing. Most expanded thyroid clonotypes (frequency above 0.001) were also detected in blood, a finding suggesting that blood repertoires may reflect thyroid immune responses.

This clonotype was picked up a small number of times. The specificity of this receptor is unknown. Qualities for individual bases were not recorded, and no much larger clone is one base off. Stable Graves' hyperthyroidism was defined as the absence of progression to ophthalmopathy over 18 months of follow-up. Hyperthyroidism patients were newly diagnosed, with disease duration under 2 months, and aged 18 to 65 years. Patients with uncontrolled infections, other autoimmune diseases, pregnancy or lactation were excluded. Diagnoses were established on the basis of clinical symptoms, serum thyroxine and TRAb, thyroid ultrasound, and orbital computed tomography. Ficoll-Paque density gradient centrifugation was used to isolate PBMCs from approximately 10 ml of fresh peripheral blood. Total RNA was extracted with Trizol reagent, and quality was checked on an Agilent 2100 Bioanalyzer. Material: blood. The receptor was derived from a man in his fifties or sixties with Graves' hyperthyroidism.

The CDR3 region has the sequence CASRRRDSTDTQYF. The nucleotide sequence reads as follows: TGTGCCAGCAGGCGGCGGGATAGCACAGATACGCAGTATTTT. This receptor chain uses TRBV3-1 and TRBJ2-3; the D gene is possibly TRBD2, with 6 bases matching. The CDR3 numbers 14 residues from cysteine through phenylalanine. Of all the DNA, just the CDR3 is kept, 42 bases in frame from base 1. From the germline V gene (reference sequence), CDR1 is LGHDT and CDR2 is YNNKEL. V sheds 6 bases and J sheds 0 bases, leaving 10 bases between their ends.